This T cell receptor beta chain was recorded in a study of low-dose radiotherapy and immunotherapy resistance in tumors. Turning to the study itself: Administration of intravenous cyclophosphamide at 200 mg/m2 took place every two weeks, one day before radiation and immunotherapy.

Alpha- and beta-chain coverage of first-strand cDNA came from TRAV- and TRBV-specific primers. The PCR that amplified TCRs ran for approximately 18 cycles, relying on a constant-region primer and a V-primer adapter. TCRdb re-called the reads through MiXCR, storing one row per CDR3 protein. The table has tens of thousands of distinct CDR3 sequences, approximately 31% seen once. This clonotype was counted at least ten times. Time point described: before trial treatment. This specimen was PBMCs, taken before treatment. This TCR came from a female donor with ovarian cancer.

CDR3 sequence: CASSNGAVNYEQYF. The CDR3 DNA is TGTGCCAGCAGTAATGGTGCAGTGAACTACGAGCAGTACTTC. This sequence joins TRBV28 and TRBJ2-7; D not certain. Germline V CDR1 and CDR2: MDHEN, SYDVKM. V was clipped by 5 bases and J by 3 bases, with 14 bases between them. The CDR3 runs 14 residues.